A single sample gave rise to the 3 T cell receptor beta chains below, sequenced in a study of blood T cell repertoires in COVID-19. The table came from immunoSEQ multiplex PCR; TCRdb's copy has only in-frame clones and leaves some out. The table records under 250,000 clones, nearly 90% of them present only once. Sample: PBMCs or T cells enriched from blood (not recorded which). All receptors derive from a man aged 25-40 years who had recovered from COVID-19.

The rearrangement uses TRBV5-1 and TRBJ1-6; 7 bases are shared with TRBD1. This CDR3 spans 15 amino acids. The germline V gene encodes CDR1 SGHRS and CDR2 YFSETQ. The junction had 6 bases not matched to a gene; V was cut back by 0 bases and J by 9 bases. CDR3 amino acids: CASSLDTGVSSPLHF. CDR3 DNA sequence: TGCGCCAGCAGCTTGGACACAGGGGTAAGTTCACCCCTCCACTTT.

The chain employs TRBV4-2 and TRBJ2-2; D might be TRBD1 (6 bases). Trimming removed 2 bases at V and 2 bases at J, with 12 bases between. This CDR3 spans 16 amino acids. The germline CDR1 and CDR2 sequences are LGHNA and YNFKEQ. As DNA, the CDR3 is TGTGCCAGCAGCCAATTCACGGACAGCAACACCGGGGAGCTGTTTTTT. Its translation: CASSQFTDSNTGELFF.

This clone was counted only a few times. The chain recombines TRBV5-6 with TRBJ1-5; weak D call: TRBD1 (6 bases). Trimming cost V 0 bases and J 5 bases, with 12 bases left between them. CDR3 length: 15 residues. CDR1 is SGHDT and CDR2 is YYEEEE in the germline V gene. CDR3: CASSLDRALDQPQHF. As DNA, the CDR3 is TGTGCCAGCAGCTTGGACAGGGCGCTTGATCAGCCCCAGCATTTT. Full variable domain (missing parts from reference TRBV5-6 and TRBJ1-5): DAGVTQSPTHLIKTRGQQVTLRCSPKSGHDTVSWYQQALGQGPQFIFQYYEEEERQRGNFPDRFSGHQFPNYSSELNVNALLLGDSALYLCASSLDRALDQPQHFGDGTRLSIL.